This T cell receptor (beta chain) was retrieved from a study of Ad26.COV2.S vaccination and SARS-CoV-2 variants. Regarding the study as a whole: While placebo recipients had lower spike-specific TCR breadth, vaccine recipients had more.

As for treatment: around 19 received Ad26.COV2.S at low or high dose, single or two shots; several received placebo; per-sample allocation not given. The samples were gathered on day 63 after the first injection of vaccine or placebo. Its platform was an Ad26 vector, and its expressed antigen was Wuhan-strain SARS-CoV-2 spike. CDR1 SGHRS and CDR2 YFSETQ come from the germline V gene. Between the trimmed V and J ends, which lost 3 bases and 3 bases, there was a span of 12 bases. The CDR3 is made up of 14 amino acids. Only in-frame clones appear in the TCRdb table, and some are missing; sequencing was by immunoSEQ multiplex PCR. Here the sample spans 380,000 or so clones, 88% being singletons. In the case of this clone: Its cognate antigen is unknown.

This specimen was peripheral blood, taken in a trial of Ad26.COV2.S vaccine versus placebo. The sequence was obtained from a person between 18 and 65 years old who received the Ad26.COV2.S COVID-19 vaccine or a placebo. The J gene is TRBJ1-1, the V gene TRBV5-1; D perhaps matches TRBD1 (5 bases). The chain's CDR3 is CASSSQGVDTEAFF. The CDR3 DNA reads as TGCGCCAGCAGCTCCCAGGGTGTGGACACTGAAGCTTTCTTT.